A single TCR beta chain is shown here with its context. Its cognate antigen is unknown. The sample comes from a study of shared clonotypes between healthy human individuals. The V segment lost 2 bases and the J segment 1 base; nucleotides outside the gene matches: 6. This CDR3 comprises 15 residues. The germline V gene has CDR1 SGHRS and CDR2 YFSETQ. The table came from immunoSEQ multiplex PCR; TCRdb's copy has only in-frame clones and leaves some out. The table lists approximately 1.5 million clones, roughly 98% of them singletons. Study-wide results and caveats: Compared with memory subsets, naive subsets generally had larger estimated richness.

The chain recombines TRBV5-1 with TRBJ2-7; 7 nucleotides agree with TRBD2. The sample taken for sequencing was naive CD4+ T cells sorted from blood. Stated subset: CD45RA+ positively selected. The receptor comes from a man younger than 40 in good health. CDR3 sequence reads: CASSFTGGLSYEQYF. CDR3 nucleotide sequence: TGCGCCAGCAGCTTCACGGGGGGACTATCCTACGAGCAGTACTTC.